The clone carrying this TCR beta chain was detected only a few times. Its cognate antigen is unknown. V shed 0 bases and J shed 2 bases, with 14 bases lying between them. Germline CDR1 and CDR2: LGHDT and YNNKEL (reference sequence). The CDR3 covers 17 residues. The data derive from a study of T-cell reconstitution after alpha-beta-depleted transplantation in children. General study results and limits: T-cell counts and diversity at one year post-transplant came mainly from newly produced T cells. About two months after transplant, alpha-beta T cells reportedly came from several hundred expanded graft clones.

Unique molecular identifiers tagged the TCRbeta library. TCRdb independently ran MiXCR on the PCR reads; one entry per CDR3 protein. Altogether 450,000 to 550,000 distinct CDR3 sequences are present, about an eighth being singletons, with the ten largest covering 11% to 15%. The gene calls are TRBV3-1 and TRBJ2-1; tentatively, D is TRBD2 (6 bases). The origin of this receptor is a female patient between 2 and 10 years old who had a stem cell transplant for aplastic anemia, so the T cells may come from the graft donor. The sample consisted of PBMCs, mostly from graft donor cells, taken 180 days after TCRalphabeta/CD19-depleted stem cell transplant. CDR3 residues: CASSQDLAGLAYNEQFF. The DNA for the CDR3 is TGTGCCAGCAGCCAAGATTTGGCGGGACTGGCCTACAATGAGCAGTTCTTC.